The 29 T cell receptor beta chains presented below share a single source sample, sequenced in a study of T-cell memory formation after mild COVID-19. MiXCR was run by TCRdb on the 5' RACE reads, yielding one entry per CDR3 protein. The sample shows about 270,000 distinct CDR3 sequences, around 15% of them seen only once. The material sequenced was PBMCs or a T cell subset sorted from them (not recorded which). Receptor source: a man aged 18 to 35 who had mild COVID-19 (a few samples of this study predate the infection). Cell type and time point are not known.

Only a few counts were recorded for this clonotype. The chain uses TRBV7-2 and TRBJ1-6, with a weak D call TRBD1 (6 bases). Germline loops: CDR1 SGHTA, CDR2 FQGNSA. Trimming removed 3 bases from V and 14 bases from J, with 17 bases in between. This CDR3 contains 14 residues. The CDR3 DNA reads as TGTGCCAGCAGCTTGACGGGGGCGATATCCGCCCTCCACTTT. Its translation is CASSLTGAISALHF.

The gene calls are TRBV15 and TRBJ2-1, with TRBD2 matching over 9 bases. This CDR3 is 19 amino acids long. Trimming removed 0 bases from V and 5 bases from J; junction bases left unmatched: 14. In germline, CDR1 is LNHNV, CDR2 YYDKDF (reference sequence). In DNA form, the CDR3 reads TGTGCCACCAGCAGAGATGCCCCGGGCGAGGCGGGAGGGAACAATGAGCAGTTCTTC. Translated, it gives CATSRDAPGEAGGNNEQFF.

This sequence joins TRBV20-1 and TRBJ2-6; D possibly uses TRBD1 or TRBD2 (6 bases each). V lost 6 bases to trimming and J lost 4 bases, with 19 bases between them. The CDR3 totals 16 residues. Germline CDR1 DFQATT, CDR2 SNEGSKA (reference sequence). The CDR3 protein is CSAGGQGFSGANVLTF. As DNA, the CDR3 is TGCAGTGCAGGGGGGCAGGGATTTTCCGGGGCCAACGTCCTGACTTTC.

The V call is TRBV10-3, the J call TRBJ2-3; D is unresolved. The CDR3 spans 11 residues. The V end was cut by 1 base, the J end by 10 bases, with 6 bases between. Germline CDR1 is ENHRY and CDR2 is SYGVKD. CDR3 bases: TGTGCCATCAGTGAGTTCACGTCGCAGTATTTT. Its translation: CAISEFTSQYF.

The table lists this clonotype with a count of one. The V gene is TRBV5-1, the J gene TRBJ2-5, with 7 bases matching TRBD1. The J segment lost 2 bases and the V segment lost 4 bases, leaving 8 bases of the junction unmatched. CDR1 and CDR2 from the germline V gene are SGHRS and YFSETQ. The CDR3 covers 15 residues. The CDR3 DNA reads TGCGCCAGCAGCCCCAAGGACAGGAGACAAGAGACCCAGTACTTC. It yields the protein CASSPKDRRQETQYF.

In this sample, this clonotype turned up a few times. The V call is TRBV5-1, the J call TRBJ2-7, with 7 bases matching TRBD2. CDR3 length equals 13 residues. The J segment lost 3 bases and the V segment lost 4 bases, leaving 4 bases of the junction unmatched. Germline V gene data show CDR1 as SGHRS and CDR2 as YFSETQ. CDR3 sequence reads: CASSPREGYEQYF. CDR3 nucleotide sequence: TGCGCCAGCAGCCCTAGGGAGGGCTACGAGCAGTACTTC.

This clonotype was counted a few times. The gene calls are TRBV30 and TRBJ1-1; D unclear. This CDR3 has 12 amino acids. V gave up 4 bases and J gave up 7 bases, with 13 bases separating them. CDR1 is GTSNPN and CDR2 is SVGIG in the germline V gene (reference sequence). In DNA, the CDR3 is TGTGCCTGGAAGGCGCTATCTGTTGAAGCTTTCTTT. Its protein product is CAWKALSVEAFF.

In its sample, this clonotype was seen a few times. The gene calls are TRBV11-2 and TRBJ2-7, with D tentatively TRBD2 (5 bases). CDR1 and CDR2 (germline): SGHAT, FQNNGV. The CDR3 covers 16 residues. With 0 bases removed from V and 2 bases from J, the gap between germline ends came to 14 bases. The CDR3 loop reads CASSLEGPGRAYEQYF. CDR3 DNA sequence: TGTGCCAGCAGCTTAGAAGGTCCGGGGAGAGCCTACGAGCAGTACTTC.

A note on this clonotype: This clone may be a read error of a much larger clone one base away. The J gene is TRBJ2-3, the V gene TRBV2; D unclear. CDR1 and CDR2 from the germline V gene are SNHLY and FYNNEI. The CDR3 contains 13 residues. Here the CDR3 DNA reads TGTGCCAGCAGAGAAGGCGCCTCAGATACGCAGTATTTT. Protein product: CASREGASDTQYF.

This clonotype was observed a handful of times. The J gene is TRBJ2-1, the V gene TRBV29-1; 9 bases map to TRBD2. CDR3 length: 13 amino acids. Germline V CDR1 and CDR2: SQVTM, ANQGSEA. After removal of 7 bases from V and 1 base from J, the junction contained 2 bases not matched to a gene. The CDR3 bases are TGCAGCGCGGGACTAGCTTCCTACAATGAGCAGTTCTTC. It translates to CSAGLASYNEQFF.

This clonotype was counted a few times. DNA for the CDR3: TGCGCCAGCAGCTTGGGTGACAGGGTTGGTTACAATGAGCAGTTCTTC. Its translation is CASSLGDRVGYNEQFF. The chain links TRBV5-1 to TRBJ2-1, with TRBD1 identical over 7 bases. There are 16 residues in the CDR3. Trimming removed 0 bases from V and 4 bases from J; junction bases left unmatched: 7. Per the germline V gene, CDR1 is SGHRS and CDR2 is YFSETQ.

The CDR3: CATSSGGEILLMNTEAFF. The CDR3 nucleotides read TGTGCCACCAGCTCTGGTGGGGAAATACTACTCATGAACACTGAAGCTTTCTTT. This chain uses TRBV15 with TRBJ1-1, with D hard to call. This CDR3 has 18 amino acids. Trimming stripped 5 bases from V and 0 bases from J, with 22 bases between. The V gene's germline CDR1 is LNHNV and CDR2 YYDKDF (reference sequence).

This clonotype came up a few times. This sequence joins TRBV6-5 and TRBJ2-7; D is perhaps TRBD1 or TRBD2 (5 bases each). The length of the CDR3 is 15 residues. Germline lookup yields CDR1 MNHEY and CDR2 SVGAGI. V gave up 6 bases and J gave up 3 bases, with 18 bases separating them. In DNA, the CDR3 is TGTGCCAGCAGCCTCGGGACCGTCCGTTTCTACGAGCAGTACTTC. Protein sequence: CASSLGTVRFYEQYF.

V gene TRBV4-3 combines with J gene TRBJ1-1; perhaps TRBD1 as D (5 bases). V was cut by 0 bases and J by 1 base, with 9 bases left in between. In germline, CDR1 is LGHNA, CDR2 YSLEER. The CDR3 is made up of 15 amino acids. CDR3 residues: CASSQDGGSNTEAFF. In nucleotides, the CDR3 is TGCGCCAGCAGCCAAGATGGGGGATCGAACACTGAAGCTTTCTTT.

The chain employs TRBV4-1 and TRBJ2-5, with D unresolved. Germline CDR1 reads MGHRA; CDR2 reads YSYEKL. The CDR3 is 13 amino acids. The ends were cut back, 1 base at V and 4 bases at J, with 7 bases in the middle. CDR3 amino acids: CASSQAGPETQYF. The CDR3 bases are TGCGCCAGCAGCCAAGCGGGCCCAGAGACCCAGTACTTC.

This clonotype has a count of ten or more. In DNA form, the CDR3 reads TGTGCCAGCTCATCGCAGGGGCAATCCTACGAGCAGTACTTC. Translation: CASSSQGQSYEQYF. The chain links TRBV18 to TRBJ2-7, with D perhaps matching TRBD1 (6 bases). The CDR3 has 14 residues. Germline CDR1 KGHSH, CDR2 LQKENI. V lost 5 bases and J lost 1, with 12 bases in between. The full variable domain, completed using reference TRBV18 and TRBJ2-7, is NAGVMQNPRHLVRRRGQEARLRCSPMKGHSHVYWYRQLPEEGLKFMVYLQKENIIDESGMPKERFSAEFPKEGPSILRIQQVVRGDSAAYFCASSSQGQSYEQYFGPGTRLTVT.

This clonotype was seen at least ten times. At one end the junction does not follow the germline gene, possibly because of a read error. V and J are TRBV7-3 and TRBJ2-1; D is ambiguous. The CDR3 sequence is 11 residues long. Germline CDR1 is SGHTA and CDR2 is FQGTGA. CDR3 protein: CASSSNNEQFF. The CDR3 nucleotides read TGTGCCAGCAGCTCCAACAATGAGCAGTTCTTC.

V is TRBV25-1 and J is TRBJ1-1; TRBD1 agrees at 8 bases. Germline trimming cut 5 bases from V and 4 bases from J; bases unmatched to any gene: 9. The CDR3 has 15 residues. The germline V gene encodes CDR1 MGHDK and CDR2 SYGVNS. The CDR3: CASSPWTGLGTEAFF. The CDR3 nucleotides read TGTGCCAGCAGTCCGTGGACAGGGTTGGGCACTGAAGCTTTCTTT.

V gene TRBV7-9 combines with J gene TRBJ2-3; 16 positions agree with TRBD2. Germline CDR1 is SEHNR and CDR2 is FQNEAQ (reference sequence). Losses at the gene ends were 5 bases for V and 4 bases for J; bases not matched to a gene: 6. The CDR3 sequence is 17 residues long. The CDR3 DNA reads TGTGCCAGCAGCCAACCCGGGACTAGCGGGGGGGCAGATACGCAGTATTTT. It translates to CASSQPGTSGGADTQYF.

Note on this clonotype: One end of the junction is discordant with germline, which a read error may explain. The chain links TRBV7-6 to TRBJ1-1, with D hard to call. The germline CDR1 and CDR2 sequences are SGHVS and FNYEAQ. This CDR3 has 13 amino acids. CDR3 amino acids: CASSLVGNTVAFF. The CDR3 region has the DNA TGTGCCAGCAGCTTAGTGGGGAATACTGTAGCTTTCTTT.

V gene TRBV6-6 combines with J gene TRBJ1-5, with D tentatively TRBD1 (6 bases). V lost 6 bases and J lost 0, with 18 bases in between. The CDR3 length is 17 residues. In germline, CDR1 is MNHNY, CDR2 SVGAGI (reference sequence). The CDR3: CASRTGTSLYSNQPQHF. The CDR3, as DNA: TGTGCCAGCAGGACCGGGACATCCCTCTATAGCAATCAGCCCCAGCATTTT.

The chain links TRBV20-1 to TRBJ1-2; no clear D gene. The CDR3 is 12 residues long. Germline CDR1 and CDR2: DFQATT and SNEGSKA (reference sequence). V was trimmed by 0 bases and J by 8 bases, leaving 10 bases between them. The CDR3 nucleotides read TGCAGTGCTAGAGATCCCGGGGTAGGCTACACCTTC. This encodes CSARDPGVGYTF.

This clonotype was observed a few times. The chain links TRBV7-9 to TRBJ2-1; 7 bases match TRBD2. The CDR3 sequence is 11 residues long. The germline CDR1 and CDR2 sequences are SEHNR and FQNEAQ (reference sequence). Trimming cost V 9 bases and J 8 bases; bases outside gene matches: 4. The CDR3 loop is CASLGGDEQFF. The CDR3 DNA sequence: TGTGCCAGTCTTGGGGGGGATGAGCAGTTCTTC. Using reference TRBV7-9 and TRBJ2-1 for the parts outside the CDR3, the full variable domain is DTGVSQNPRHKITKRGQNVTFRCDPISEHNRLYWYRQTLGQGPEFLTYFQNEAQLEKSRLLSDRFSAERPKGSFSTLEIQRTEQGDSAMYLCASLGGDEQFFGPGTRLTVL.

This clonotype was recorded only once. Here the CDR3 reads CASSSAPDGNKNIQYF. The CDR3 coding sequence is TGTGCCAGCAGCTCGGCACCCGACGGCAACAAAAACATTCAGTACTTC. This chain uses TRBV11-2 with TRBJ2-4, with D hard to call. V lost 4 bases and J lost 3, with 16 bases in between. Looked up from germline, CDR1 is SGHAT and CDR2 is FQNNGV. This CDR3 has 16 residues.

This sequence joins TRBV29-1 and TRBJ1-2, with TRBD1 matching over 9 bases. Germline CDR1 and CDR2: SQVTM and ANQGSEA. This CDR3 has 12 amino acids. V lost 4 bases and J lost 7; bases outside the gene matches: 4. Here the CDR3 reads CSVGGQGGGYTF. In nucleotides, the CDR3 is TGCAGCGTTGGGGGACAGGGAGGTGGCTACACCTTC.

The chain links TRBV7-7 to TRBJ2-1; 9 positions agree with TRBD1. The CDR3 extends over 13 amino acids. Germline CDR1 and CDR2: SSHAT and FNYEAQ (reference sequence). J lost 7 bases, V lost 4 bases, and 2 bases had no gene match. CDR3 sequence (DNA): TGTGCCAGCAGCTGGGACAGGGTGAATGAGCAGTTCTTC. Encoded protein: CASSWDRVNEQFF.

The CDR3 sequence: CASSSVGETQYF. CDR3 DNA: TGCGCCAGCAGCTCAGTGGGGGAGACCCAGTACTTC. The gene calls are TRBV5-1 and TRBJ2-5; D call uncertain. Looked up from germline, CDR1 is SGHRS and CDR2 is YFSETQ. The ends were cut back, 3 bases at V and 5 bases at J, with 8 bases in the middle. This CDR3 is 12 amino acids long. Combining the CDR3 with reference TRBV5-1 and TRBJ2-5 gives the whole variable domain KAGVTQTPRYLIKTRGQQVTLSCSPISGHRSVSWYQQTPGQGLQFLFEYFSETQRNKGNFPGRFSGRQFSNSRSEMNVSTLELGDSALYLCASSSVGETQYFGPGTRLLVL.

This chain links TRBV4-1 with TRBJ1-2, with 11 bases aligning to TRBD1. The CDR3 is 15 residues long. Germline trimming cut 3 bases from V and 6 bases from J; bases unmatched to any gene: 6. Germline lookup yields CDR1 MGHRA and CDR2 YSYEKL. CDR3 residues: CASSQRRGQGDGYTF. The CDR3 nucleotides read TGCGCCAGCAGCCAGAGGCGGGGACAGGGGGATGGCTACACCTTC.

This clonotype came up many times. The genes are TRBV2 and TRBJ1-1; no reliable D call. CDR3 length: 13 residues. Per the germline V gene, CDR1 is SNHLY and CDR2 is FYNNEI. The germline V and J ends were trimmed by 6 bases and 1 base, with 9 bases remaining between them. CDR3 in DNA: TGTGCCAGCAGAGAAAACAGGAACACTGAAGCTTTCTTT. Its translation is CASRENRNTEAFF.